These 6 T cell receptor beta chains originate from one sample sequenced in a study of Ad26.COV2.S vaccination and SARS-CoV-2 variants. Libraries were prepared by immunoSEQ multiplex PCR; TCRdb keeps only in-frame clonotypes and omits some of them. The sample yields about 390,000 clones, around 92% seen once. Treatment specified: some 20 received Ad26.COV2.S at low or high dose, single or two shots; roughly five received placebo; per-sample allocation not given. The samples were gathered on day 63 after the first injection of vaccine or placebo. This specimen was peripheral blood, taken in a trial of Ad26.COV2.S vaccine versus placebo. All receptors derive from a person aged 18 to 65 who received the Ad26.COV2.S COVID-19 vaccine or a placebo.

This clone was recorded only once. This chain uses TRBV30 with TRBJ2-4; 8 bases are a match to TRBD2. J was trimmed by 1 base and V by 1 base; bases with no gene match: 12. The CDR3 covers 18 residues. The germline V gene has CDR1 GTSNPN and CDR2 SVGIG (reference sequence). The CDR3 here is CAWSEKRGYLGAKNIQYF. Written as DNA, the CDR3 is TGTGCCTGGAGTGAAAAGCGGGGGTACTTGGGGGCCAAAAACATTCAGTACTTC.

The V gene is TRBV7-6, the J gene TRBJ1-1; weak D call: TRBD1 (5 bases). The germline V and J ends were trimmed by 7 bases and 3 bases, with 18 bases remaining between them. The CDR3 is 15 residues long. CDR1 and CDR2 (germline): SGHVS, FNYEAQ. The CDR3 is CASKYSASGDTEAFF. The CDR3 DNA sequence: TGTGCCAGCAAGTATTCGGCATCGGGGGACACTGAAGCTTTCTTT.

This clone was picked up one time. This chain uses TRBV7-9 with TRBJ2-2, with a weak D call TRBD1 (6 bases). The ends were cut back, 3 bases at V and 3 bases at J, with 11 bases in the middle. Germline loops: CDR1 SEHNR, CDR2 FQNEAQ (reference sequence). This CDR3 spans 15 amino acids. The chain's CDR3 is CASSFTGKDTGELFF. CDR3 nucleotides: TGTGCCAGCAGCTTTACAGGGAAGGACACCGGGGAGCTGTTTTTT.

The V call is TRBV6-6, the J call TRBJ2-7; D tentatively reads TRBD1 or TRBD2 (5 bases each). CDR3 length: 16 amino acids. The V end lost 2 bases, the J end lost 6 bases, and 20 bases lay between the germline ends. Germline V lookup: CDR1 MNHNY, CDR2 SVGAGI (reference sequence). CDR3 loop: CASSYTGTNDLGEQYF. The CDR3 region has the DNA TGTGCCAGCAGTTACACTGGGACGAATGATTTGGGCGAGCAGTACTTC.

The CDR3: CASSLTIRDTKPGDYGYTF. CDR3 nucleotides: TGTGCCAGCAGCTTAACTATCCGGGACACTAAGCCGGGGGACTATGGCTACACCTTC. This chain links TRBV7-9 with TRBJ1-2; tentatively, D is TRBD1 (6 bases). The CDR3 extends over 19 amino acids. V gave up 2 bases and J gave up 3 bases, with 25 bases separating them. CDR1 SEHNR and CDR2 FQNEAQ come from the germline V gene (reference sequence).

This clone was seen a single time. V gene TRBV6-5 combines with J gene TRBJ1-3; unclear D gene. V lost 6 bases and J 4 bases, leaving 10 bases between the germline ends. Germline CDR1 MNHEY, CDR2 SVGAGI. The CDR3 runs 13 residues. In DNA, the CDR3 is TGTGCCAGCAGCTCAGTAGTGGGAAACACCATATATTTT. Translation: CASSSVVGNTIYF.